This record concerns one T cell receptor (beta chain) sequence. The data stem from a study of blood T cell repertoires in COVID-19. Clones were read by immunoSEQ multiplex PCR, and TCRdb kept only the in-frame ones, dropping some. Here the sample spans 150,000 to 200,000 clones, 83% being singletons. The receptor was isolated from a woman between 70 and 85 years old who had recovered from COVID-19. Sequencing used peripheral blood.

Written as DNA, the CDR3 is TGCGCCAGCAGCTGGACTAGCGGGGCCATACGAGCAGATACGCAGTATTTT. Its translation: CASSWTSGAIRADTQYF. V gene TRBV5-1 combines with J gene TRBJ2-3; 12 bases are a match to TRBD2. From germline, CDR1 is SGHRS and CDR2 YFSETQ. The CDR3 is made up of 17 amino acids. Trimming cost V 3 bases and J 4 bases; bases outside gene matches: 9.